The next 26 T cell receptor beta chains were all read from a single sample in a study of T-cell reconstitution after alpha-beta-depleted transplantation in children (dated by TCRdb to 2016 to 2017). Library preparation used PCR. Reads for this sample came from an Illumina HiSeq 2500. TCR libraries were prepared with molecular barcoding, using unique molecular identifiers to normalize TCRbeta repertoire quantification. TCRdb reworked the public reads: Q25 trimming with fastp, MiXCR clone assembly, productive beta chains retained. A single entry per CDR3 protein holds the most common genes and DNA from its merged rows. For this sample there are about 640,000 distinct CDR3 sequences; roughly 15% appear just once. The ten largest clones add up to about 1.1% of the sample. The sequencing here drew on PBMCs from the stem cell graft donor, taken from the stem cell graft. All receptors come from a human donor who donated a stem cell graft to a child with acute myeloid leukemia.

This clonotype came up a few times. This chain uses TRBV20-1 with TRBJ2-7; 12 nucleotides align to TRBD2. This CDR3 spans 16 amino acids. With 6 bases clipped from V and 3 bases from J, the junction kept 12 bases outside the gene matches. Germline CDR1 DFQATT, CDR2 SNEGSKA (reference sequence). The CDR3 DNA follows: TGCAGTGCCTGCCCGGCGACTAGCGGGGGAAACTACGAGCAGTACTTC. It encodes CSACPATSGGNYEQYF.

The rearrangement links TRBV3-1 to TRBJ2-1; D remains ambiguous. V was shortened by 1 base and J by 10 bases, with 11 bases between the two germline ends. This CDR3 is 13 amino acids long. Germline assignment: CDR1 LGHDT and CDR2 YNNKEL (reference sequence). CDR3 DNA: TGTGCCAGCAGCCAAGGGCAAGCGTACGAGCAGTTCTTC. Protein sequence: CASSQGQAYEQFF.

CDR3 sequence: CASSPSIASGGEAFF. The CDR3 DNA is TGTGCCAGCTCACCATCGATCGCTTCGGGGGGTGAAGCTTTCTTT. The J gene is TRBJ1-1, the V gene TRBV18, with D possibly TRBD1 on 5 matching bases. The CDR3 spans 15 residues. The germline gives CDR1 KGHSH, CDR2 LQKENI. Trimming shortened V by 2 bases and J by 7 bases, and 17 bases separated the two germline ends.

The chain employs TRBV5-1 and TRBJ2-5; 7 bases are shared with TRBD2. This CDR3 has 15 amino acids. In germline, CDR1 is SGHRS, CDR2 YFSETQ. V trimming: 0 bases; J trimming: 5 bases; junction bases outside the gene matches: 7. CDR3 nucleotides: TGCGCCAGCAGCTTGGGGACTAGGGGCCTGGAGACCCAGTACTTC. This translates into CASSLGTRGLETQYF. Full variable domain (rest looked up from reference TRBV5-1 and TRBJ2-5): KAGVTQTPRYLIKTRGQQVTLSCSPISGHRSVSWYQQTPGQGLQFLFEYFSETQRNKGNFPGRFSGRQFSNSRSEMNVSTLELGDSALYLCASSLGTRGLETQYFGPGTRLLVL.

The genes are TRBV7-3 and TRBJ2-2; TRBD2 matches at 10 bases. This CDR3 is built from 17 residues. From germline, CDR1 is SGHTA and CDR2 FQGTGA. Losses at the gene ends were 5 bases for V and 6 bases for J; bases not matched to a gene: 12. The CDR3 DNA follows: TGTGCCAGCAGCCCCTCGCTACTAGCGGGGAGGTCCGGGGAGCTGTTTTTT. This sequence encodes CASSPSLLAGRSGELFF.

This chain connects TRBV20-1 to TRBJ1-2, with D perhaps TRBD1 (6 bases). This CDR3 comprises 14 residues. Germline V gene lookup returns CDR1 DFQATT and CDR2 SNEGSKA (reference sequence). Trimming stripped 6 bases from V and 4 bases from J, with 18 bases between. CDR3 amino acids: CSAWGGGDSYGYTF. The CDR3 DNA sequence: TGCAGTGCCTGGGGGGGGGGCGATAGCTATGGCTACACCTTC.

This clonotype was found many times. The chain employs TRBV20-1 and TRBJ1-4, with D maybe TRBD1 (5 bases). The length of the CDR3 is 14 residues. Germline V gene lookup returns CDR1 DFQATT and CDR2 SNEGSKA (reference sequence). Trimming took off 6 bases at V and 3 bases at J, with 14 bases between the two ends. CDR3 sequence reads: CSAPDWGANEKLFF. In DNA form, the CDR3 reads TGCAGTGCGCCTGATTGGGGGGCTAATGAAAAACTGTTTTTT.

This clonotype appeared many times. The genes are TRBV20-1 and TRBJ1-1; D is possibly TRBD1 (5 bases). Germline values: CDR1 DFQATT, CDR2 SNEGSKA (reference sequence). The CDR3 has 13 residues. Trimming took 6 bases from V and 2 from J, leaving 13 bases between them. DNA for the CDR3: TGCAGTGCGCCGACAGCCCTTAACACTGAAGCTTTCTTT. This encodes CSAPTALNTEAFF.

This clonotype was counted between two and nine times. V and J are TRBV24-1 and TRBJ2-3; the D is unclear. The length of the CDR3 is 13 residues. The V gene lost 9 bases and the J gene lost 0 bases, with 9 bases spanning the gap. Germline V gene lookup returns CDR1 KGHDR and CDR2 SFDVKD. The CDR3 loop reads CATSYESTDTQYF. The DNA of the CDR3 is TGTGCCACCTCCTATGAAAGCACAGATACGCAGTATTTT.

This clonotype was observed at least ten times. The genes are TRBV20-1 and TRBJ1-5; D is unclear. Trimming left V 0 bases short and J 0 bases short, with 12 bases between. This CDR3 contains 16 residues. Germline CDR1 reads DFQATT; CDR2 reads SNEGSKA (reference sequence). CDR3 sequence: CSARDLGENSNQPQHF. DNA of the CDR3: TGCAGTGCTAGAGATCTTGGGGAGAATAGCAATCAGCCCCAGCATTTT.

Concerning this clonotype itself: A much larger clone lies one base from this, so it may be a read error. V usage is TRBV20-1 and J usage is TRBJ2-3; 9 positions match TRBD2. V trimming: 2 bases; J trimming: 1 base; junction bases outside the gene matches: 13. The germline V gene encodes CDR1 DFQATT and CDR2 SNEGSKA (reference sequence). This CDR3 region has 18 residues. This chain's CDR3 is CSARSWISGGRGTDTQYF. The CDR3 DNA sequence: TGCAGTGCTAGATCGTGGATTAGCGGGGGCCGGGGCACAGATACGCAGTATTTT.

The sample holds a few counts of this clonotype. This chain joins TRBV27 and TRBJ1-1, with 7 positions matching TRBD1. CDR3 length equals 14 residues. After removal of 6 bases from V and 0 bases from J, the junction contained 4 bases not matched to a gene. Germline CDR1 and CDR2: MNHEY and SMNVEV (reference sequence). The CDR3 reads CASRYTGVNTEAFF. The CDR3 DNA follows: TGTGCCAGCAGATATACAGGGGTGAACACTGAAGCTTTCTTT.

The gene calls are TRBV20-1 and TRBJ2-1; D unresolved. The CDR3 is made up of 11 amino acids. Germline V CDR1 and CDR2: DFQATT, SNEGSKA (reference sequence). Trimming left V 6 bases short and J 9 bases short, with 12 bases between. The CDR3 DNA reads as TGCAGTGCGGGAATGGCCTCTGAGCAGTTCTTC. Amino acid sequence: CSAGMASEQFF.

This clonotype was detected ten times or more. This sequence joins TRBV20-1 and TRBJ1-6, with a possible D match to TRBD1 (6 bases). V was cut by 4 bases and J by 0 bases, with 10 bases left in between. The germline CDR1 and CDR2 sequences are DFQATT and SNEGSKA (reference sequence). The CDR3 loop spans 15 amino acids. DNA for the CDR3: TGCAGTGCTAATGAGGGGGGCTCCTATAATTCACCCCTCCACTTT. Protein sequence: CSANEGGSYNSPLHF.

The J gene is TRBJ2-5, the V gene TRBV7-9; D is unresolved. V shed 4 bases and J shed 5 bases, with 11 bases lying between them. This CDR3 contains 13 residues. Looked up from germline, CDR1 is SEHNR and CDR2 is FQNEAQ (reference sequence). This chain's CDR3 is CASSSPRHETQYF. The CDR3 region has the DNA TGTGCCAGCAGCTCCCCAAGGCACGAGACCCAGTACTTC.

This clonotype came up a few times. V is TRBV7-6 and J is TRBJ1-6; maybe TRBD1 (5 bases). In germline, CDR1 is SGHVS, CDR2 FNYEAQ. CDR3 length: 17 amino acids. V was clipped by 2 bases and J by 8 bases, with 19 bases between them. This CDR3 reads CASSLLPPGGSDSPLHF. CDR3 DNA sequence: TGTGCCAGCAGCTTATTACCCCCCGGGGGGAGCGATTCACCCCTCCACTTT.

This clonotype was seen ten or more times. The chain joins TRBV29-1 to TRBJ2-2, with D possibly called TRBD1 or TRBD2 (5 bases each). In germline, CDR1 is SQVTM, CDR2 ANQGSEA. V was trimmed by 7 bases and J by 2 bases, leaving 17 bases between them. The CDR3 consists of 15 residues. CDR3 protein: CSAPGTDLNTGELFF. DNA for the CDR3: TGCAGCGCACCAGGGACGGACTTAAACACCGGGGAGCTGTTTTTT.

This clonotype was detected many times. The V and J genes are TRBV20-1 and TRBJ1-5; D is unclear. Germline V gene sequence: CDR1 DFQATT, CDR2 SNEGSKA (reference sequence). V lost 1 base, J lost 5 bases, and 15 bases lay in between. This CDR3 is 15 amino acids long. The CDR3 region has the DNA TGCAGTGCTAGAGCCCCCGTCACCCCTCATCAGCCCCAGCATTTT. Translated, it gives CSARAPVTPHQPQHF.

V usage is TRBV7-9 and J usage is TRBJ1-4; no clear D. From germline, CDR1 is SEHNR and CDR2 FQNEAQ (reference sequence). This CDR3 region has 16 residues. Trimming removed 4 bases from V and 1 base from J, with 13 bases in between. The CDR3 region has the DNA TGTGCCAGCAGCTCCTGGAGCGGGGTAACTAATGAAAAACTGTTTTTT. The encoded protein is CASSSWSGVTNEKLFF. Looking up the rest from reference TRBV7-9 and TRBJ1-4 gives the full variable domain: DTGVSQNPRHKITKRGQNVTFRCDPISEHNRLYWYRQTLGQGPEFLTYFQNEAQLEKSRLLSDRFSAERPKGSFSTLEIQRTEQGDSAMYLCASSSWSGVTNEKLFFGSGTQLSVL.

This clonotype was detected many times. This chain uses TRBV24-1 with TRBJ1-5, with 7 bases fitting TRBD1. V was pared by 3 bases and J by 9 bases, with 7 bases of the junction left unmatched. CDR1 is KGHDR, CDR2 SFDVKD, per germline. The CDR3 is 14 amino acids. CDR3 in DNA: TGTGCCACCAGTGATCACCAGGGGGGTACGCCCCAGCATTTT. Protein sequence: CATSDHQGGTPQHF.

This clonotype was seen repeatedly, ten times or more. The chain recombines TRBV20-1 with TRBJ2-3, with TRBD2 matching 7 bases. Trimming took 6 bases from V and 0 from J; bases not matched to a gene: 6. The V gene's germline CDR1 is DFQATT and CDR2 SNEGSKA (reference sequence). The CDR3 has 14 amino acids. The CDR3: CSARDYLSTDTQYF. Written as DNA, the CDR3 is TGCAGTGCCCGGGACTACCTAAGCACAGATACGCAGTATTTT.

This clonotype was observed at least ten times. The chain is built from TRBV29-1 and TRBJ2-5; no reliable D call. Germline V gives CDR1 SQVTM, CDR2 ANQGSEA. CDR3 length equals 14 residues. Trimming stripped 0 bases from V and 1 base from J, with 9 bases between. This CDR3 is CSVEEQTLQETQYF. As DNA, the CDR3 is TGCAGCGTTGAAGAACAGACCCTCCAAGAGACCCAGTACTTC.

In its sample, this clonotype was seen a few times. CDR3: CASSPWFF. In DNA, the CDR3 is TGTGCCAGCAGCCCTTGGTTCTTC. The gene calls are TRBV7-2 and TRBJ2-1; the D is unclear. The CDR3 is 8 residues long. Germline V gives CDR1 SGHTA, CDR2 FQGNSA. Trimming stripped 5 bases from V and 15 bases from J, with 5 bases between.

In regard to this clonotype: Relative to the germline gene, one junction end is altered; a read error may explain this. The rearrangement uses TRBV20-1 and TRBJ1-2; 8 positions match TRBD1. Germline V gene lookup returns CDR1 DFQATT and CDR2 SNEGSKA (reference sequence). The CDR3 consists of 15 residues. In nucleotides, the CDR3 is TGCAGTGCTAGAGACCCAACGGACAGGGTATATGGCTACATCTTC. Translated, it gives CSARDPTDRVYGYIF.

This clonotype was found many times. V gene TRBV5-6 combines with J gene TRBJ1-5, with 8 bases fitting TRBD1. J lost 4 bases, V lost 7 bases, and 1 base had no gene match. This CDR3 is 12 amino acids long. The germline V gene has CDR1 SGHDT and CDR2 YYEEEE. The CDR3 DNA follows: TGTGCCAGCGGACAGGGTAATCAGCCCCAGCATTTT. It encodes CASGQGNQPQHF.

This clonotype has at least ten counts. CDR3 bases: TGTGCCAGCAGTTCAGTCCTGAACACTGAAGCTTTCTTT. It yields the protein CASSSVLNTEAFF. The rearrangement links TRBV27 to TRBJ1-1; D remains unclear. Deletions cut 4 bases from V and 0 bases from J, with 6 bases between. The germline gives CDR1 MNHEY, CDR2 SMNVEV (reference sequence). The CDR3 is 13 amino acids.